A single TCR beta chain is shown here with its context. What it recognizes is unknown. The junction departs from germline at one end; a sequencing error may be responsible. This entry is derived from a study of post-analysis software for immune sequencing data. Study as a whole: Disease courses included relapsing-remitting, secondary progressive and progressive-relapsing multiple sclerosis.

Study-level findings and limits: Significantly lower normalized Chao1 diversity was seen in multiple sclerosis patients than in controls. Under the F measure, samples that were prepared in one batch clustered strongly together. Elevated frequency relative to controls characterized 4 or 5 TRBV segments in patients, TRBV5-6, TRBV5-1 and TRBV20-1 among them.

This CDR3 comprises 14 residues. CDR1 and CDR2 (germline): KGHSH, LQKENI. The library was made from cDNA and included unique molecular identifiers. From approximately 0.95 to 9.8 million T cells, roughly 530,000 cDNA molecules were obtained. TCRdb ran MiXCR on the PCR reads and lists one entry per CDR3 protein. The table records approximately 360,000 distinct CDR3 sequences, around a third of them present only once. The TCR sequence derives from a girl between 5 and 17 years old with multiple sclerosis. V and J are TRBV18 and TRBJ2-7, with 7 bases that match TRBD1. What was sequenced was blood. The CDR3 DNA reads as TGTACCAGCTCACCACCGGGACAGATAGGCGAGCAGTACTTC. This sequence encodes CTSSPPGQIGEQYF.